Listed below are T cell receptor beta chains from one sample, sequenced in a study of T cell responses to AZD1222 COVID-19 vaccine. Sequenced by immunoSEQ multiplex PCR; TCRdb stores in-frame clones only, minus some. This sample carries some 110,000 clones, around 90% of them seen once, and the ten largest clones take approximately 4.7%. This specimen was peripheral blood, taken on day 0 of AZD1222 vaccination. The receptor source for this set is an adult in good health. CDR3s include the opening cysteine and the closing phenylalanine or tryptophan. D genes are given only for firm matches. A row's size may be missing; if present it is once, few, many or a size class.

d_call: .; v_call: TRBV28; clone_size: .; j_call: TRBJ2-4; cdr3_aa: CASSLPPPGPRKYF; cdr3_nt: TGTGCCAGCAGTTTACCCCCCCCCGGCCCACGGAAGTACTTC
d_call: .; v_call: TRBV24-1; clone_size: .; j_call: TRBJ1-4; cdr3_aa: CATSDLPDNEKLFF; cdr3_nt: TGTGCCACCAGTGATTTACCCGATAATGAAAAACTGTTTTTT
d_call: .; v_call: TRBV14; clone_size: .; j_call: TRBJ1-2; cdr3_aa: CASSQADGELTNYGYTF; cdr3_nt: TGTGCCAGCAGCCAGGCTGACGGAGAATTAACTAACTATGGCTACACCTTC
d_call: .; v_call: TRBV19; clone_size: .; j_call: TRBJ1-5; cdr3_aa: CASSIFHHQPQHF; cdr3_nt: TGTGCCAGTAGTATATTCCATCATCAGCCCCAGCATTTT
d_call: TRBD2; v_call: TRBV7-8; clone_size: .; j_call: TRBJ2-1; cdr3_aa: CASRETSGSHEQFF; cdr3_nt: TGTGCCAGCAGGGAGACTAGCGGGAGCCATGAGCAGTTCTTC
d_call: TRBD2; v_call: TRBV27; clone_size: .; j_call: TRBJ2-1; cdr3_aa: CASRAGGVNEQFF; cdr3_nt: TGTGCCAGCAGGGCGGGAGGGGTGAATGAGCAGTTCTTC
d_call: TRBD2; v_call: TRBV2; clone_size: .; j_call: TRBJ2-1; cdr3_aa: CASKRDGTSGINEQFF; cdr3_nt: TGTGCCAGCAAACGAGACGGGACTAGCGGGATCAATGAGCAGTTCTTC
d_call: .; v_call: TRBV6-6; clone_size: .; j_call: TRBJ1-6; cdr3_aa: CASYTGNSPLHF; cdr3_nt: TGTGCCAGCTACACGGGGAATTCACCCCTCCACTTT
d_call: .; v_call: TRBV7-9; clone_size: .; j_call: TRBJ2-2; cdr3_aa: CASTPGGMNTGELFF; cdr3_nt: TGTGCCAGCACCCCAGGCGGGATGAATACCGGGGAGCTGTTTTTT
d_call: TRBD1; v_call: TRBV6-5; clone_size: once; j_call: TRBJ2-7; cdr3_aa: CASSSGGTGNHEQYF; cdr3_nt: TGCGCCAGCAGCTCTGGGGGGACAGGGAACCACGAGCAGTACTTC
d_call: .; v_call: TRBV7-9; clone_size: .; j_call: TRBJ1-3; cdr3_aa: CASTGGGSGNTIYF; cdr3_nt: TGTGCCAGCACCGGCGGGGGTTCGGGAAACACCATATATTTT
d_call: TRBD1; v_call: TRBV19; clone_size: .; j_call: TRBJ1-5; cdr3_aa: CASSAPQGIQPQHF; cdr3_nt: TGTGCCAGTAGTGCCCCACAGGGGATTCAGCCCCAGCATTTT
d_call: TRBD1; v_call: TRBV9; clone_size: once; j_call: TRBJ1-3; cdr3_aa: CASSPREWDRFSGNTIYF; cdr3_nt: TGTGCCAGCAGCCCCCGAGAGTGGGACAGGTTCTCTGGAAACACCATATATTTT
d_call: .; v_call: TRBV2; clone_size: .; j_call: TRBJ1-1; cdr3_aa: CASRIELNTEAFF; cdr3_nt: TGTGCCAGCAGAATTGAATTGAACACTGAAGCTTTCTTT
d_call: .; v_call: TRBV10-3; clone_size: .; j_call: TRBJ2-1; cdr3_aa: CAITPGQGPYNEQFF; cdr3_nt: TGTGCCATCACCCCGGGGCAAGGCCCCTACAATGAGCAGTTCTTC
d_call: TRBD1; v_call: TRBV6-5; clone_size: .; j_call: TRBJ1-1; cdr3_aa: CASSYSPGQGGTEAFF; cdr3_nt: TGTGCCAGCAGTTATTCCCCGGGACAGGGAGGCACTGAAGCTTTCTTT
d_call: .; v_call: TRBV19; clone_size: .; j_call: TRBJ2-3; cdr3_aa: CASSIFSGTDTQYF; cdr3_nt: TGTGCCAGTAGTATATTTAGCGGCACAGATACGCAGTATTTT
d_call: .; v_call: TRBV27; clone_size: .; j_call: TRBJ2-7; cdr3_aa: CASSKGLTTYEQYF; cdr3_nt: TGTGCCAGCAGTAAGGGACTCACTACCTACGAGCAGTACTTC
d_call: .; v_call: TRBV6-5; clone_size: .; j_call: TRBJ1-5; cdr3_aa: CASERGNNKPQHF; cdr3_nt: TGTGCCAGCGAAAGGGGTAACAATAAGCCCCAGCATTTT
d_call: .; v_call: TRBV7-8; clone_size: .; j_call: TRBJ1-5; cdr3_aa: CASSLLEQPQHF; cdr3_nt: TGTGCCAGCAGCTTATTGGAGCAGCCCCAGCATTTT
d_call: .; v_call: TRBV28; clone_size: .; j_call: TRBJ2-7; cdr3_aa: CASSPAVFYEQYF; cdr3_nt: TGTGCCAGCAGTCCCGCGGTTTTCTACGAGCAGTACTTC
d_call: .; v_call: TRBV28; clone_size: .; j_call: TRBJ2-1; cdr3_aa: CASKERSYNEQFF; cdr3_nt: TGTGCCAGCAAGGAAAGGTCCTACAATGAGCAGTTCTTC
d_call: .; v_call: TRBV11-2; clone_size: few; j_call: TRBJ2-2; cdr3_aa: CASSLAATVITGELFF; cdr3_nt: TGTGCCAGCAGCTTAGCGGCGACAGTCATAACCGGGGAGCTGTTTTTT
d_call: .; v_call: TRBV6-5; clone_size: .; j_call: TRBJ1-1; cdr3_aa: CASSLGRKNTEAFF; cdr3_nt: TGTGCCAGCAGTCTGGGACGGAAGAACACTGAAGCTTTCTTT
d_call: TRBD2; v_call: TRBV7-2; clone_size: .; j_call: TRBJ2-7; cdr3_aa: CASSLGGRDEQYF; cdr3_nt: TGTGCCAGCAGCTTGGGCGGGAGGGACGAGCAGTACTTC
d_call: .; v_call: TRBV6-5; clone_size: .; j_call: TRBJ2-3; cdr3_aa: CASRGDSDTQYF; cdr3_nt: TGTGCCAGCAGGGGGGATTCAGATACGCAGTATTTT
d_call: .; v_call: TRBV5-1; clone_size: .; j_call: TRBJ2-1; cdr3_aa: CASSLDWIGLYNEQFF; cdr3_nt: TGCGCCAGCAGCTTGGATTGGATCGGGTTATACAATGAGCAGTTCTTC
d_call: TRBD2; v_call: TRBV6-5; clone_size: .; j_call: TRBJ2-1; cdr3_aa: CASTHGLAAYNEQFF; cdr3_nt: TGTGCCAGCACCCACGGCCTAGCGGCTTACAATGAGCAGTTCTTC
d_call: TRBD1; v_call: TRBV5-1; clone_size: .; j_call: TRBJ1-2; cdr3_aa: CASSLDGTGTYGYTF; cdr3_nt: TGCGCCAGCAGCTTGGATGGGACAGGGACGTACGGCTACACCTTC
d_call: .; v_call: TRBV5-5; clone_size: .; j_call: TRBJ1-5; cdr3_aa: CASSFGGNQPQHF; cdr3_nt: TGTGCCAGCAGCTTTGGAGGAAATCAGCCCCAGCATTTT
d_call: .; v_call: TRBV4-3; clone_size: .; j_call: TRBJ2-2; cdr3_aa: CASSQGSAGTATGELFF; cdr3_nt: TGCGCCAGCAGCCAAGGAAGCGCGGGGACCGCCACCGGGGAGCTGTTTTTT
d_call: TRBD2; v_call: TRBV6-2/TRBV6-3; clone_size: .; j_call: TRBJ2-5; cdr3_aa: CASSYKLAGGEETQYF; cdr3_nt: TGTGCCAGCAGTTACAAGCTAGCGGGAGGGGAAGAGACCCAGTACTTC
d_call: .; v_call: TRBV5-1; clone_size: .; j_call: TRBJ1-3; cdr3_aa: CASSSTAGNTIYF; cdr3_nt: TGCGCCAGCAGCTCGACCGCTGGAAACACCATATATTTT
d_call: .; v_call: TRBV28; clone_size: .; j_call: TRBJ1-5; cdr3_aa: CAVVSGLNQPQHF; cdr3_nt: TGTGCCGTGGTCTCGGGGCTAAATCAGCCCCAGCATTTT
d_call: .; v_call: TRBV7-9; clone_size: .; j_call: TRBJ2-7; cdr3_aa: CASSLGADMFYEQYF; cdr3_nt: TGTGCCAGCAGCTTAGGAGCAGACATGTTCTACGAGCAGTACTTC
d_call: .; v_call: TRBV9; clone_size: .; j_call: TRBJ2-3; cdr3_aa: CASSVGGGPRGDTQYF; cdr3_nt: TGTGCCAGCAGCGTAGGGGGCGGGCCACGGGGGGATACGCAGTATTTT
d_call: .; v_call: TRBV10-1; clone_size: .; j_call: TRBJ1-2; cdr3_aa: CATSEVMDRALYGYTF; cdr3_nt: TGCGCCACCTCTGAGGTCATGGACAGAGCCCTCTATGGCTACACCTTC